Detailed here is one T cell receptor beta chain. The junction had 3 bases not matched to a gene; V was cut back by 3 bases and J by 7 bases. This CDR3 is 13 amino acids long. The V gene's germline CDR1 is SGHAT and CDR2 FQNNGV. This sample is part of a study of blood T cell repertoires in COVID-19. Study overall: Samples of COVID-19 (acute and convalescent) were obtained from the United States, Italy and Spain. T cells, B-cell-depleted T cells, or PBMCs provided the cDNA or gDNA that served as material.

As originally analysed: Amplification of reference gene primers provided the estimated nucleated cell counts. Clones were sequenced by immunoSEQ multiplex PCR, and TCRdb holds only the in-frame ones, with some missing. V and J calls and clone size are given by that table; D and trimming were obtained from the DNA. The profile shows fewer than 120,000 clones, approximately 68% of them singletons. The receptor comes from a woman aged 55-69 years with acute or convalescent COVID-19. The chain is built from TRBV11-2 and TRBJ1-1; 9 bases fit TRBD1. Sequencing was done on a sample of peripheral blood. This CDR3 is CASSLGQGLEAFF. DNA of the CDR3: TGTGCCAGCAGCTTGGGACAGGGACTTGAAGCTTTCTTT.